This section outlines one TCR beta chain sequence together with its context. A quantity of roughly 0.5 to 1 ug RNA underwent reverse transcription using random hexamers. One entry per CDR3 protein, called by TCRdb with MiXCR from the immunoSEQ multiplex PCR reads. The profile shows approximately 140,000 distinct CDR3 sequences, about 95% of them singletons. This sample is part of a study of CD8 T cells in Susac syndrome. The CDR3 runs to 17 residues. Per germline, CDR1 SGHVS and CDR2 FNYEAQ. Trimming took 3 bases from V and 2 from J; bases not matched to a gene: 12. This sequence originates from a human donor with multiple sclerosis. The chain has TRBV7-6 and TRBJ2-7; 8 bases are shared with TRBD2. Sequencing was done on a sample of CD4+ T cells from PBMCs. CDR3 in DNA: TGTGCCAGCAGCTTGAGTGTGAGCGGGAGTTCTCCCTACGAGCAGTACTTC. Translation: CASSLSVSGSSPYEQYF.